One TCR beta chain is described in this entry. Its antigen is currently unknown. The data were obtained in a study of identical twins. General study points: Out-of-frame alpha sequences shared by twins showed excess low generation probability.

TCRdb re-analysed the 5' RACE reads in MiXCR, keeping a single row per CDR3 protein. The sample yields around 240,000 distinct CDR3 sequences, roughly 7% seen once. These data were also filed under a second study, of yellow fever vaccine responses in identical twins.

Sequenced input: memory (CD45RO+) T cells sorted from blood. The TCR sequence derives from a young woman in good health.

The CDR3 nucleotides are TGCAGTGCTAGACTAACTCAGGGGAGTCGGGCCAACGTCCTGACTTTC. It translates to CSARLTQGSRANVLTF. V usage is TRBV20-1 and J usage is TRBJ2-6; tentative D call: TRBD1 (6 bases). Germline V gene data show CDR1 as DFQATT and CDR2 as SNEGSKA (reference sequence). The CDR3 length is 16 residues. Trimming took 2 bases from V and 5 from J, leaving 16 bases between them.